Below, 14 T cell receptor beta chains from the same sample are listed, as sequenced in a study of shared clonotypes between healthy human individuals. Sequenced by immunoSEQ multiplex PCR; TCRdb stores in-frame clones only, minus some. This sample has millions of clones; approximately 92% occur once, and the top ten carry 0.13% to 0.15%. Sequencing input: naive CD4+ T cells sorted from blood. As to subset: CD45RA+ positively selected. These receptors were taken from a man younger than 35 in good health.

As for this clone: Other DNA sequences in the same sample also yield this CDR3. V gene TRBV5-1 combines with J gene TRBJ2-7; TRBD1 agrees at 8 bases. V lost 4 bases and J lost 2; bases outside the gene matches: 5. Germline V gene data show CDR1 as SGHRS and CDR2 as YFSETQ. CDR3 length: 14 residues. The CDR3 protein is CASSLPGGPYEQYF. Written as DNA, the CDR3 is TGCGCCAGCAGCCTGCCAGGGGGCCCCTACGAGCAGTACTTC.

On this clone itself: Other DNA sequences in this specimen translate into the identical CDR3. CDR3 in DNA: TGTGCCAGCAGCCTTACAGGGGGCACCGGGGAGCTGTTTTTT. It encodes CASSLTGGTGELFF. This rearrangement joins TRBV9 to TRBJ2-2, with TRBD1 matching over 8 bases. The germline gives CDR1 SGDLS, CDR2 YYNGEE. The CDR3 has 14 amino acids. V was clipped by 4 bases and J by 4 bases; unmatched bases: 3.

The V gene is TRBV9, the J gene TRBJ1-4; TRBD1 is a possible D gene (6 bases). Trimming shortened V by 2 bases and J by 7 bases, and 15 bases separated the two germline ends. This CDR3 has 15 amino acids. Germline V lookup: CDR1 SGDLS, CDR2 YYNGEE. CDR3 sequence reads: CASSVSQGKGEKLFF. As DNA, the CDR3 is TGTGCCAGCAGCGTTTCCCAGGGGAAGGGTGAAAAACTGTTTTTT.

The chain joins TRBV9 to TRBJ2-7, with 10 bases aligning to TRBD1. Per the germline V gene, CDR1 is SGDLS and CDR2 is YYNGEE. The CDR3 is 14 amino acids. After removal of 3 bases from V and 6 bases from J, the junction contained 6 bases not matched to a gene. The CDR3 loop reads CASSAPGTGVEQYF. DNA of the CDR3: TGTGCCAGCAGCGCCCCCGGGACAGGGGTCGAGCAGTACTTC.

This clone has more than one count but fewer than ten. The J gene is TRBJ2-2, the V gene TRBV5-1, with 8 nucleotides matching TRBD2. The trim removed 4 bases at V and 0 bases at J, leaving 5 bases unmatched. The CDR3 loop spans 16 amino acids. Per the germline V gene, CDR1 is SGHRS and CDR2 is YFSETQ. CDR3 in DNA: TGCGCCAGCAGCCAAGAGACTAGCGCGAACACCGGGGAGCTGTTTTTT. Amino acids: CASSQETSANTGELFF. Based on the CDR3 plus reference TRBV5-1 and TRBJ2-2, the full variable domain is KAGVTQTPRYLIKTRGQQVTLSCSPISGHRSVSWYQQTPGQGLQFLFEYFSETQRNKGNFPGRFSGRQFSNSRSEMNVSTLELGDSALYLCASSQETSANTGELFFGEGSRLTVL.

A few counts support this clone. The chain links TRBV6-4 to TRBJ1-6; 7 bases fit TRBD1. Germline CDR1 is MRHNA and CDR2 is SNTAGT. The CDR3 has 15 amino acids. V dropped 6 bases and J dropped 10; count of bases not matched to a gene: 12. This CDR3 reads CASREFGQAGSPLHF. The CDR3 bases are TGTGCCAGCAGAGAATTCGGACAGGCCGGGTCACCCCTCCACTTT.

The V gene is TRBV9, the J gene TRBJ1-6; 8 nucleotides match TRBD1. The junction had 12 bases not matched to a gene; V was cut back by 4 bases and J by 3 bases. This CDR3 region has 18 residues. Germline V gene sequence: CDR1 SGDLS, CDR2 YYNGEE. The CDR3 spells CASSPRTGIGSYNSPLHF. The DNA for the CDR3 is TGTGCCAGCAGCCCACGGACAGGGATTGGGAGCTATAATTCACCCCTCCACTTT.

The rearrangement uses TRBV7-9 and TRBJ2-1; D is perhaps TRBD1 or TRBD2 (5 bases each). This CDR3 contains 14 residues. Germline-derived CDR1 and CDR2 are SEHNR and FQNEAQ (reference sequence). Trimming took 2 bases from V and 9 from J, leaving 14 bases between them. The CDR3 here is CASSLFQTGGEQFF. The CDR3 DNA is TGTGCCAGCAGCTTATTCCAAACTGGGGGTGAGCAGTTCTTC.

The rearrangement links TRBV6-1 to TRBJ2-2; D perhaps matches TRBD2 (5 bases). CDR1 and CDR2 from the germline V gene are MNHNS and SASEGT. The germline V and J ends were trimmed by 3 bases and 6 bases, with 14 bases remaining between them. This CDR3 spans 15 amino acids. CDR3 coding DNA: TGTGCCAGCAGTGATCGAGTTGTCGGGGCCGGGGAGCTGTTTTTT. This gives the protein CASSDRVVGAGELFF.

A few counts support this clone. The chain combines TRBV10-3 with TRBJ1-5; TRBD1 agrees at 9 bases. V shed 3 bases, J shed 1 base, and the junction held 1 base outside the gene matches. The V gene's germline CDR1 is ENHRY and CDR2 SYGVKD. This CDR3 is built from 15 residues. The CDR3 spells CAISDGTGSNQPQHF. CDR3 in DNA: TGTGCCATCAGTGACGGGACAGGGAGCAATCAGCCCCAGCATTTT.

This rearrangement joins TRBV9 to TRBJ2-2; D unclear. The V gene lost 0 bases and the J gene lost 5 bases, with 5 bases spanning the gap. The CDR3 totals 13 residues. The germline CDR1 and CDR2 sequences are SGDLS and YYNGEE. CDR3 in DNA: TGTGCCAGCAGCGTAGATCGTACCGGGGAGCTGTTTTTT. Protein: CASSVDRTGELFF.

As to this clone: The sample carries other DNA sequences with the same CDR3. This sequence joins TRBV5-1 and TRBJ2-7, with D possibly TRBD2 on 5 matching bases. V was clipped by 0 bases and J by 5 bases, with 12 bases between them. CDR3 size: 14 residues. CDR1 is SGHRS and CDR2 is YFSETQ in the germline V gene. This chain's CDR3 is CASSLAGVRDEQYF. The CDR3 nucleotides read TGCGCCAGCAGCTTGGCCGGAGTGAGGGACGAGCAGTACTTC.

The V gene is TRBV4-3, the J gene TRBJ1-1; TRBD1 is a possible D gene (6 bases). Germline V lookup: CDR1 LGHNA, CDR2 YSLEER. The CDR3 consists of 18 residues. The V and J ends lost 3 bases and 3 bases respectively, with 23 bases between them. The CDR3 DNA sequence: TGCGCCAGCAGCCATTCGACCGACAGGTGGGAGGGGGACACTGAAGCTTTCTTT. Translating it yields CASSHSTDRWEGDTEAFF.

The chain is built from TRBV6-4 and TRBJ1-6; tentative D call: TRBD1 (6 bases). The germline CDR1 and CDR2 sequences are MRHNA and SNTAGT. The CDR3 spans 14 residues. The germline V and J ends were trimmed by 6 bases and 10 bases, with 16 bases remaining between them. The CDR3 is CASSPQGGGSPLHF. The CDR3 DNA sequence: TGTGCCAGCAGCCCACAGGGAGGGGGGTCACCCCTCCACTTT.